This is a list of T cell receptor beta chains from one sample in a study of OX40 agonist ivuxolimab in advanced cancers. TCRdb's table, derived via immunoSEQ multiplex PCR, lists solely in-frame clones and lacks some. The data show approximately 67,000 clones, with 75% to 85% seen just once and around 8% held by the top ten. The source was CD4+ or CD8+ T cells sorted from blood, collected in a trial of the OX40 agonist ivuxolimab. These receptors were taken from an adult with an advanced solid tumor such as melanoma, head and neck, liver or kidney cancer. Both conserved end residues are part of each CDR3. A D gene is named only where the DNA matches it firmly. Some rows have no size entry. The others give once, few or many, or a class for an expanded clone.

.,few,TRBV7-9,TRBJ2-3,CASSWGLGGDTQYF,TGTGCCAGCAGCTGGGGCCTAGGAGGGGATACGCAGTATTTT
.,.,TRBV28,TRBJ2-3,CASSLYGSDTQYF,TGTGCCAGCAGTTTATACGGTTCAGATACGCAGTATTTT
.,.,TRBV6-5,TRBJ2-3,CASSYSSADTQYF,TGTGCCAGCAGTTACTCGAGTGCAGATACGCAGTATTTT
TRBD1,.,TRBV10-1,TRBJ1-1,CASRGQGTTEAFF,TGCGCCAGCAGGGGACAGGGGACCACTGAAGCTTTCTTT
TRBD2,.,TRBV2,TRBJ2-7,CAGRTSAYEQYF,TGTGCCGGGAGGACTAGCGCCTACGAGCAGTACTTC
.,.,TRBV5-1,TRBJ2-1,CASSPGDYNEQFF,TGCGCCAGCAGCCCGGGGGATTACAATGAGCAGTTCTTC
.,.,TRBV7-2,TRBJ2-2,CASSLGTDRPGELFF,TGTGCCAGCAGCTTAGGAACCGACAGGCCCGGGGAGCTGTTTTTT
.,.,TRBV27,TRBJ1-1,CASSFPPGPGAVTFF,TGTGCCAGCAGTTTTCCTCCGGGACCCGGGGCTGTAACTTTCTTT
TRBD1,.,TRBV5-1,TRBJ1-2,CASREDRRDGYTF,TGCGCCAGCAGGGAGGACAGGAGAGATGGCTACACCTTC
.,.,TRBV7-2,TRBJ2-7,CASSFLGGSLGHEQYF,TGTGCCAGCAGCTTCCTTGGAGGGAGTTTAGGCCACGAGCAGTACTTC
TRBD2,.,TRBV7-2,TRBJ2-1,CASSLASGGAREQFF,TGTGCCAGCAGCTTAGCTAGCGGGGGGGCCAGAGAGCAGTTCTTC
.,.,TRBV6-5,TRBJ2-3,CASSSGGSSTDTQYF,TGTGCCAGCAGTAGTGGGGGGTCGTCCACAGATACGCAGTATTTT
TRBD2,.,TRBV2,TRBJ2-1,CASSPTSGRVNEQFF,TGTGCCAGCAGTCCTACTAGCGGGAGGGTCAATGAGCAGTTCTTC
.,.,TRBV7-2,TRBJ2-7,CASSGTRGGEQYF,TGTGCCAGCAGCGGGACAAGGGGCGGAGAGCAGTACTTC
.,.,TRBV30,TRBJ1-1,CAWRLQGGRTEAFF,TGTGCCTGGCGTCTACAGGGTGGTCGGACTGAAGCTTTCTTT
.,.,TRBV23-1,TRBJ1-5,CASSQSACNQPQHF,TGCGCCAGCAGTCAATCCGCCTGCAATCAGCCCCAGCATTTT
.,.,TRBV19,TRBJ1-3,CASTTGPDPGNTIYF,TGTGCCAGTACCACCGGACCAGACCCCGGAAACACCATATATTTT
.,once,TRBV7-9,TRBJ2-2,CASSPGQNTGELFF,TGTGCCAGCAGCCCCGGACAGAACACCGGGGAGCTGTTTTTT
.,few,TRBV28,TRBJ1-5,CASSLWGTQPQHF,TGTGCCAGCAGTTTATGGGGGACCCAGCCCCAGCATTTT
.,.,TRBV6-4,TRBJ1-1,CASNIPGGGTDKMNTEAFF,TGTGCCAGCAACATACCGGGGGGGGGCACTGATAAAATGAACACTGAAGCTTTCTTT
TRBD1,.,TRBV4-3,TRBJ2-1,CASSQSHTGGSYNEQFF,TGCGCCAGCAGCCAATCTCACACAGGGGGATCCTACAATGAGCAGTTCTTC
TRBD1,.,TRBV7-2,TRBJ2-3,CASSLLGGGTDTQYF,TGTGCCAGCAGCTTATTAGGGGGCGGCACAGATACGCAGTATTTT
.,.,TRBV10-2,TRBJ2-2,CASTETDTGELFF,TGCGCCAGCACCGAGACAGACACCGGGGAGCTGTTTTTT
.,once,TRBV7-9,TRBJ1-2,CASSSPMGYTF,TGTGCCAGCAGCTCCCCAATGGGCTACACCTTC
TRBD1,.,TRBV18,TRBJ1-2,CASSGTATYGYTF,TGTGCCAGCTCAGGGACAGCAACTTATGGCTACACCTTC
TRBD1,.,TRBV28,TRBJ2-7,CASRNNRGSYEQYF,TGTGCCAGCAGGAATAACAGGGGCTCCTACGAGCAGTACTTC
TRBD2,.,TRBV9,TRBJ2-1,CASSVAGLAGSLEQFF,TGTGCCAGCAGCGTAGCTGGGCTAGCGGGCTCACTTGAGCAGTTCTTC
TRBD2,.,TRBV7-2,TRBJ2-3,CASSLRSSGKSTDTQYF,TGTGCCAGCAGCTTAAGATCAAGCGGGAAAAGCACAGATACGCAGTATTTT
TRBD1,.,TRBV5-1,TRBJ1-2,CASSFDLTGNYGYTF,TGCGCCAGCAGCTTTGATTTGACAGGGAACTATGGCTACACCTTC
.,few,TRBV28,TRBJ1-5,CASSTQGTQPQHF,TGTGCCAGCAGTACGCAGGGTACTCAGCCCCAGCATTTT
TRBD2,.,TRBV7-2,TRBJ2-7,CASSLGLAGDEQYF,TGTGCCAGCAGCTTAGGACTAGCGGGAGACGAGCAGTACTTC
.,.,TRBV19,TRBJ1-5,CASSWGPEQPQHF,TGTGCCTCCTCATGGGGGCCCGAGCAGCCCCAGCATTTT
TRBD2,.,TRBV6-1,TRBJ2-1,CASREAGGYNEQFF,TGTGCCAGCAGAGAAGCGGGGGGCTACAATGAGCAGTTCTTC
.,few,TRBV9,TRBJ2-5,CASSVVGWATRETQYF,TGTGCCAGCAGCGTAGTGGGCTGGGCAACAAGGGAGACCCAGTACTTC
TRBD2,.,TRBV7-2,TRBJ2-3,CASSSGTSWTGDTQYF,TGTGCCAGCAGCAGTGGGACTAGCTGGACTGGGGATACGCAGTATTTT
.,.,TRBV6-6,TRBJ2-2,CASSSTGSTGELFF,TGTGCCAGCAGTTCCACAGGTTCCACCGGGGAGCTGTTTTTT
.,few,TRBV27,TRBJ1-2,CASRPGYGGYTF,TGTGCCAGCAGACCAGGGTATGGTGGCTACACCTTC
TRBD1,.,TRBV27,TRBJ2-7,CASSRTGAYEQYF,TGTGCCAGCAGCCGGACAGGGGCCTACGAGCAGTACTTC
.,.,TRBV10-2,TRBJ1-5,CASSVSNSNQPQHF,TGCGCCAGCAGTGTTAGTAATAGCAATCAGCCCCAGCATTTT
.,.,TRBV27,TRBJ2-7,CASSLKGFYEQYF,TGTGCCAGCAGTTTAAAAGGGTTCTACGAGCAGTACTTC
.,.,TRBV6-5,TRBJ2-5,CASSYSQGGGETQYF,TGTGCCAGCAGTTACTCGCAGGGGGGGGGAGAGACCCAGTACTTC
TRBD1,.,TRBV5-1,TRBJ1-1,CASSREGARGKTEAFF,TGCGCCAGCAGTCGAGAGGGGGCGCGGGGGAAAACTGAAGCTTTCTTT
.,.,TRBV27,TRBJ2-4,CASSPKSEANKNIQYF,TGTGCCAGCAGTCCGAAGAGTGAAGCTAACAAAAACATTCAGTACTTC
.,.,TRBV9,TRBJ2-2,CASSVGQFGELFF,TGTGCCAGCAGCGTAGGACAGTTCGGGGAGCTGTTTTTT
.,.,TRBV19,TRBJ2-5,CASSRVGETQYF,TGTGCCAGTAGCAGGGTGGGAGAGACCCAGTACTTC
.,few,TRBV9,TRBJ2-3,CASSLEGTRADTQYF,TGTGCCAGCAGCCTAGAGGGGACCCGTGCAGATACGCAGTATTTT
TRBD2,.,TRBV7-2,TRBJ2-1,CASSLEAGVWNEQFF,TGTGCCAGCAGCTTAGAAGCGGGGGTGTGGAATGAGCAGTTCTTC
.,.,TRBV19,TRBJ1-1,CASSIRRSTEAFF,TGTGCCAGTAGTATCCGACGGAGCACTGAAGCTTTCTTT
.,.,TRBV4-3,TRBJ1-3,CASSQEPGAYGNTIYF,TGCGCCAGCAGCCAAGAGCCCGGAGCCTATGGAAACACCATATATTTT
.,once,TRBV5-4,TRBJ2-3,CASSQALYSTDTQYF,TGTGCCAGCAGCCAGGCTCTGTATAGCACAGATACGCAGTATTTT
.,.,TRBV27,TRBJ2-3,CASSPYNTDTQYF,TGTGCCAGCAGTCCCTACAACACAGATACGCAGTATTTT
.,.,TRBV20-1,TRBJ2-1,CSARKDAEQFF,TGCAGTGCTAGGAAGGACGCCGAGCAGTTCTTC
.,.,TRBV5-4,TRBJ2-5,CASSSDGLLYQETQYF,TGTGCCAGCAGTTCCGACGGGCTGCTGTACCAAGAGACCCAGTACTTC
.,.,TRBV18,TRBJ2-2,CASSNTGELFF,TGTGCCAGCTCCAACACCGGGGAGCTGTTTTTT
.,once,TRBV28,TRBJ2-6,CASRENTGLKGANVLTF,TGTGCCAGCCGCGAAAACACAGGGCTTAAGGGGGCCAACGTCCTGACTTTC
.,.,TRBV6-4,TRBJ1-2,CASSDSRLCLDGYTF,TGTGCCAGCAGTGACTCGAGATTGTGTCTCGATGGCTACACCTTC
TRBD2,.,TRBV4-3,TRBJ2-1,CASSQESSLAGGLDEQFF,TGCGCCAGCAGCCAGGAAAGTTCACTAGCGGGAGGGCTGGATGAGCAGTTCTTC